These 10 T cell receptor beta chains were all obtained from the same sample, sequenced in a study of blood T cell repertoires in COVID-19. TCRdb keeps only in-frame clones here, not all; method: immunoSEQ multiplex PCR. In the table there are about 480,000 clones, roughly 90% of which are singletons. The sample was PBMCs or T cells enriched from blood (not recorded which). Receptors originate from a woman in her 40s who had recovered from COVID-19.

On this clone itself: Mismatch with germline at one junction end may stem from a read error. Written as DNA, the CDR3 is TGTGCCAGTAGTTCTGCCTCGGGAGGGTCCTACAATGAGCAGTTCTTC. This sequence encodes CASSSASGGSYNEQFF. V gene TRBV6-5 combines with J gene TRBJ2-1; 8 nucleotides match TRBD2. The CDR3 is 16 residues long. The germline gives CDR1 MNHEY, CDR2 SVGAGI.

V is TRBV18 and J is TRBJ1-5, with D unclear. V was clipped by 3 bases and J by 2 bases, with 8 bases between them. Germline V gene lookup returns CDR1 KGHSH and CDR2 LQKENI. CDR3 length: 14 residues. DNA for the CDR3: TGTGCCAGCTCACCCCAGTCTGGCAATCAGCCCCAGCATTTT. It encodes CASSPQSGNQPQHF.

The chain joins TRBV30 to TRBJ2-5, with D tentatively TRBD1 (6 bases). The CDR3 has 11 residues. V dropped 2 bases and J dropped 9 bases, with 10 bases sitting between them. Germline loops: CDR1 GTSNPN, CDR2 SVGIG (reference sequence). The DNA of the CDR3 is TGTGCCTGGAGTACAGGGACGGCCCAGTACTTC. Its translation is CAWSTGTAQYF.

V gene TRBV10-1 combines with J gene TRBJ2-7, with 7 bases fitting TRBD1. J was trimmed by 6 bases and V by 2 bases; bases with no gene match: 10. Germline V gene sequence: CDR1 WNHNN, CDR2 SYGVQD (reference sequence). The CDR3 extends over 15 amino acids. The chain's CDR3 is CASSESRGLFSEQYF. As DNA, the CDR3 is TGCGCCAGCAGTGAGAGTAGGGGGCTCTTTTCCGAGCAGTACTTC.

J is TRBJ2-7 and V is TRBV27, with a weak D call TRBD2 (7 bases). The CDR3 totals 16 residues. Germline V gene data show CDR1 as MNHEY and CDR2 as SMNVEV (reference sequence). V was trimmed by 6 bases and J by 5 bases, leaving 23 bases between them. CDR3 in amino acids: CASSRWGAGARDEQYF. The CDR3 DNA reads TGTGCCAGCAGCCGGTGGGGGGCGGGGGCGAGGGACGAGCAGTACTTC.

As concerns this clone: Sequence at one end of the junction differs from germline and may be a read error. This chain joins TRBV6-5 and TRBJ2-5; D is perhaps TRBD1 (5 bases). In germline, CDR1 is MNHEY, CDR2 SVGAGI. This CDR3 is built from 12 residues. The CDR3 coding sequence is TGTGCGAGCAGGGCAGACGGGGAGACCCAGTACTTC. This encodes CASRADGETQYF.

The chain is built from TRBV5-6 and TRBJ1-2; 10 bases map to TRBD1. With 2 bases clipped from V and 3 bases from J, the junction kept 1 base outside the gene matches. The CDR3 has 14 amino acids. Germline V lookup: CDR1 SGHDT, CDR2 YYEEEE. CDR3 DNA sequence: TGTGCCAGCAGCTTCGGGACAGGGGACTATGGCTACACCTTC. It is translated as CASSFGTGDYGYTF.

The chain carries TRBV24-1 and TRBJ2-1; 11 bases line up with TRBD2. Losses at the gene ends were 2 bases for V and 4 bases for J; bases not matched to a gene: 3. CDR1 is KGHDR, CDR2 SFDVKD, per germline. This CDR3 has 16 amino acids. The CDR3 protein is CATSDSVAGGYNEQFF. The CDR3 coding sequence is TGTGCCACCAGTGATTCGGTAGCGGGAGGGTACAATGAGCAGTTCTTC.

The CDR3 DNA follows: TGTGCCAGCAGTTACCCCCTGACCAGGGAGGACTGCGAGCAGTACTTC. Encoded protein: CASSYPLTREDCEQYF. This rearrangement joins TRBV6-5 to TRBJ2-7; a possible D gene is TRBD2 (6 bases). Per the germline V gene, CDR1 is MNHEY and CDR2 is SVGAGI. V was cut by 2 bases and J by 6 bases, with 20 bases left in between. This CDR3 spans 16 amino acids.

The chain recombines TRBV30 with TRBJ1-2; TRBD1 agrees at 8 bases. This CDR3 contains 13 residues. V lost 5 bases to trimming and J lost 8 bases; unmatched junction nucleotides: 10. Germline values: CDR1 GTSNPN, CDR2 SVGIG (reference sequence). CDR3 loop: CAWVDRDAEGYTF. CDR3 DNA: TGTGCCTGGGTGGACAGGGACGCTGAGGGCTACACCTTC.